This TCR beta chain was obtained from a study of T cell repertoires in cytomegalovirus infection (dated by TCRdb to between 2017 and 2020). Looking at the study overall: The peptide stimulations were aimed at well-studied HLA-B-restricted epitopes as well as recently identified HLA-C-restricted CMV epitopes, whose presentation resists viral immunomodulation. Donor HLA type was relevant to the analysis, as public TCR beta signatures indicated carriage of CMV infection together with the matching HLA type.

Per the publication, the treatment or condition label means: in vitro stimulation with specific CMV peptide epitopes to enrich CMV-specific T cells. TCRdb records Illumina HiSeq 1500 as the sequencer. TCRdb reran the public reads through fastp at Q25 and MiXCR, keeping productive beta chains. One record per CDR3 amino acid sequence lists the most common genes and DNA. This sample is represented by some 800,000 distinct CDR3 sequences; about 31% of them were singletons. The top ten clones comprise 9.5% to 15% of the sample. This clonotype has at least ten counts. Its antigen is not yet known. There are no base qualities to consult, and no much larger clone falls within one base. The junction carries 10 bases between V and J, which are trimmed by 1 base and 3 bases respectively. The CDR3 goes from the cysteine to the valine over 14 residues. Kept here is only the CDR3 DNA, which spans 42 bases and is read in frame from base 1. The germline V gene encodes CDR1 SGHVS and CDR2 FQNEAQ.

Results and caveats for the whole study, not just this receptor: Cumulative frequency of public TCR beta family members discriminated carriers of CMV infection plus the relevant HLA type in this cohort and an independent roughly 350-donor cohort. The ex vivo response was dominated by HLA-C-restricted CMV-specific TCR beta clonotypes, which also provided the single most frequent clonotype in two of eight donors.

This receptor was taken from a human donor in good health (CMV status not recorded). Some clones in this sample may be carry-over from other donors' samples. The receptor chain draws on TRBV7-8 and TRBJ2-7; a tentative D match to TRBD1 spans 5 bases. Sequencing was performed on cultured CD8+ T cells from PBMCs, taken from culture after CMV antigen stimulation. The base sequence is TGTGCCAGCAGCTTAGATGCAGGGATCTACGAGCAGTACGTC. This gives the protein CASSLDAGIYEQYV.